This T cell receptor beta chain was observed in a study of cytomegalovirus exposure and HLA in healthy donors. A note on this clone: Antigen specificity is unknown.

Study-level findings and limits: TCR beta sequences numbering around 15,000 were associated with HLA alleles at 0.05 false discovery rate in a later analysis. Presence/absence comparisons presumed near-even sequencing depth among donors. For TCR beta chains, V- and J-gene trimming was later linked to a missense DCLRE1C variant.

This CDR3 is 15 amino acids long. Germline V gene sequence: CDR1 SGHRS, CDR2 YFSETQ. Trimming took 0 bases from V and 2 from J; bases not matched to a gene: 3. The PCR made use of 60 Vbeta and 13 Jbeta primers. TCRdb keeps only in-frame clones here, not all; method: immunoSEQ multiplex PCR. The sample has about 160,000 clones, roughly four fifths seen once. Material for sequencing was PBMCs. J is TRBJ2-7 and V is TRBV5-1, with 9 positions matching TRBD1. This TCR was sampled from a man between 50 and 59 years old in good health and CMV-seropositive. The CDR3 sequence: CASSLGGQGAYEQYF. CDR3 sequence (DNA): TGCGCCAGCAGCTTGGGGGGACAGGGAGCCTACGAGCAGTACTTC.